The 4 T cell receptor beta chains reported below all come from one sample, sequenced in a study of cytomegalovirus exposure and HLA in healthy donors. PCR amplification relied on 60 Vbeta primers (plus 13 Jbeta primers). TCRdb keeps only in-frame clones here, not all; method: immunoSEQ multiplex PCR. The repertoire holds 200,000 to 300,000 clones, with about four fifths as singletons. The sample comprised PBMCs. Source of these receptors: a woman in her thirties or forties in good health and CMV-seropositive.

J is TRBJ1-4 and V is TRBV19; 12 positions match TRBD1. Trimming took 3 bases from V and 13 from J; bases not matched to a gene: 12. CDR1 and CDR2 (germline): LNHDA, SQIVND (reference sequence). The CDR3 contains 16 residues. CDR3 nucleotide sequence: TGTGCCAGTAGTATCTGGGGACAGGGGGCCTCTTCCGGACTGTTTTTT. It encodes CASSIWGQGASSGLFF.

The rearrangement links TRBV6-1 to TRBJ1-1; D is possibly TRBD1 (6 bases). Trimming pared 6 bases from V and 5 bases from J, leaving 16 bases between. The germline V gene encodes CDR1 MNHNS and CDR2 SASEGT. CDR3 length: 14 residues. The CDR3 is CASREQGLGTEAFF. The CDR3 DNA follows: TGTGCCAGCAGAGAACAGGGTTTGGGGACTGAAGCTTTCTTT.

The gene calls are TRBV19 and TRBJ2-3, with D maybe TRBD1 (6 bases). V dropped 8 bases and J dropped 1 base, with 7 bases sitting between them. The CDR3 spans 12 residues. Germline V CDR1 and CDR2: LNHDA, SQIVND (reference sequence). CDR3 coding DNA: TGTGCCAGTGGGGGCCGCACAGATACGCAGTATTTT. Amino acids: CASGGRTDTQYF.

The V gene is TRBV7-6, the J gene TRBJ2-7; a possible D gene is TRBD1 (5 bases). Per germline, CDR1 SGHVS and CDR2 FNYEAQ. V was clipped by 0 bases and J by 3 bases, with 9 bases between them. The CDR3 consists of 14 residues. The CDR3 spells CASSLAVGDYEQYF. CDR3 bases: TGTGCCAGCAGCTTAGCGGTAGGGGACTACGAGCAGTACTTC.